These 25 T cell receptor beta chains came from one sample sequenced in a study of blood T cell repertoires in COVID-19. Clones were sequenced by immunoSEQ multiplex PCR, and TCRdb holds only the in-frame ones, with some missing. Altogether 25,000 to 30,000 clones are present, under 95% being singletons, with the ten largest covering more than 7%. Sequencing was done on a sample of peripheral blood. These receptors all come from a man between 65 and 85 years old with active or convalescent COVID-19.

The chain has TRBV7-8 and TRBJ1-2; D is unresolved. Germline loops: CDR1 SGHVS, CDR2 FQNEAQ. This CDR3 contains 13 residues. V lost 6 bases, J lost 4 bases, and 12 bases lay in between. In DNA form, the CDR3 reads TGTGCCAGCAGTCCGGGATCCGCCTATGGCTACACCTTC. It encodes CASSPGSAYGYTF. The full variable domain, rest sourced from reference TRBV7-8 and TRBJ1-2, is GAGVSQSPRYKVAKRGQDVALRCDPISGHVSLFWYQQALGQGPEFLTYFQNEAQLDKSGLPSDRFFAERPEGSVSTLKIQRTQQEDSAVYLCASSPGSAYGYTFGSGTRLTVV.

The rearrangement uses TRBV7-8 and TRBJ2-7, with D perhaps matching TRBD2 (5 bases). Germline V gives CDR1 SGHVS, CDR2 FQNEAQ. V lost 3 bases, J lost 7 bases, and 7 bases lay in between. The CDR3 runs to 11 residues. This CDR3 is CASSLVAEQYF. The CDR3 DNA reads TGTGCCAGCAGCTTGGTAGCGGAGCAGTACTTC.

The chain combines TRBV30 with TRBJ2-2; 14 bases agree with TRBD2. The CDR3 has 16 residues. J was trimmed by 4 bases and V by 4 bases; bases with no gene match: 5. CDR1 and CDR2 from the germline V gene are GTSNPN and SVGIG (reference sequence). This CDR3 is CAWKGLAGATTGELFF. CDR3 nucleotides: TGTGCCTGGAAGGGACTAGCGGGGGCTACCACCGGGGAGCTGTTTTTT.

The chain is built from TRBV19 and TRBJ2-1, with 8 bases matching TRBD1. The CDR3 extends over 16 amino acids. Losses at the gene ends were 5 bases for V and 4 bases for J; bases not matched to a gene: 10. Germline values: CDR1 LNHDA, CDR2 SQIVND (reference sequence). The CDR3 nucleotides read TGTGCCAGTAGTGCCGCGGACAGGGCGCGGTACAATGAGCAGTTCTTC. Residues: CASSAADRARYNEQFF.

This clone was counted between two and nine times. The chain has TRBV7-2 and TRBJ1-1; 7 bases are shared with TRBD1. Germline trimming cut 1 base from V and 1 base from J; bases unmatched to any gene: 0. Germline values: CDR1 SGHTA, CDR2 FQGNSA. The CDR3 contains 14 residues. CDR3: CASSLDRGNTEAFF. CDR3 DNA: TGTGCCAGCAGCTTAGACAGGGGGAACACTGAAGCTTTCTTT.

The rearrangement joins TRBV9 to TRBJ1-6; D is unresolved. Per germline, CDR1 SGDLS and CDR2 YYNGEE. The CDR3 is 15 residues long. Trimming cost V 4 bases and J 5 bases, with 13 bases left between them. The chain's CDR3 is CASSPGGVNNSPLHF. The CDR3 nucleotides read TGTGCCAGCAGCCCGGGAGGTGTGAATAATTCACCCCTCCACTTT.

V is TRBV7-9 and J is TRBJ1-1; TRBD1 aligns across 7 bases. V was pared by 6 bases and J by 2 bases, with 9 bases of the junction left unmatched. The germline V gene encodes CDR1 SEHNR and CDR2 FQNEAQ (reference sequence). This CDR3 has 15 amino acids. CDR3: CASRDTGTDNTEAFF. The CDR3 DNA sequence: TGTGCCAGCAGGGATACCGGGACAGACAACACTGAAGCTTTCTTT.

This clone has a single count. The J gene is TRBJ2-2, the V gene TRBV29-1; D ambiguous. Trimming cost V 4 bases and J 7 bases, with 13 bases left between them. CDR1 and CDR2 (germline): SQVTM, ANQGSEA. This CDR3 is 13 amino acids long. The CDR3, as DNA: TGCAGCGTTGGGTCGCAGGCCCACGGGGAGCTGTTTTTT. Translated: CSVGSQAHGELFF.

The chain combines TRBV7-2 with TRBJ2-5; tentatively, D is TRBD1 (6 bases). With 5 bases removed from V and 2 bases from J, the gap between germline ends came to 12 bases. The CDR3 has 14 residues. CDR1 and CDR2 from the germline V gene are SGHTA and FQGNSA. The DNA of the CDR3 is TGTGCCAGCAGCCCCGGACAGATGCAAGAGACCCAGTACTTC. This gives the protein CASSPGQMQETQYF.

V is TRBV15 and J is TRBJ2-1; TRBD2 agrees at 9 bases. Germline V gene lookup returns CDR1 LNHNV and CDR2 YYDKDF (reference sequence). The CDR3 sequence is 15 residues long. V lost 0 bases to trimming and J lost 6 bases; unmatched junction nucleotides: 3. This chain's CDR3 is CATSREASGANEQFF. The CDR3 DNA sequence: TGTGCCACCAGCAGAGAGGCTAGCGGGGCCAATGAGCAGTTCTTC.

The J gene is TRBJ1-3, the V gene TRBV6-5, with D tentatively TRBD1 (5 bases). V gave up 5 bases and J gave up 0 bases, with 5 bases separating them. There are 13 residues in the CDR3. Germline assignment: CDR1 MNHEY and CDR2 SVGAGI. DNA of the CDR3: TGTGCCAGCAGTAGGGGCTCTGGAAACACCATATATTTT. It specifies CASSRGSGNTIYF.

This clone has just one count. The V and J genes are TRBV27 and TRBJ1-2; D is perhaps TRBD1 (6 bases). V was pared by 5 bases and J by 0 bases, with 13 bases between. Germline loops: CDR1 MNHEY, CDR2 SMNVEV (reference sequence). CDR3 length: 15 residues. CDR3 DNA sequence: TGTGCCAGCAGTCCGCGGACAGTCGCTAACTATGGCTACACCTTC. Translation: CASSPRTVANYGYTF.

The V and J genes are TRBV19 and TRBJ1-4; 7 bases match TRBD1. In germline, CDR1 is LNHDA, CDR2 SQIVND (reference sequence). This CDR3 is 13 amino acids long. V was pared by 6 bases and J by 11 bases, with 9 bases of the junction left unmatched. DNA for the CDR3: TGTGCCAGTAGGCTAAAACAGGGGCTTAAACTGTTTTTT. Encoded protein: CASRLKQGLKLFF.

The chain joins TRBV7-9 to TRBJ1-2; 8 bases match TRBD1. The CDR3 length is 15 residues. Germline loops: CDR1 SEHNR, CDR2 FQNEAQ (reference sequence). Unmatched junction bases numbered 6, after V lost 2 bases and J lost 4 bases. This CDR3 is CASSLSGQGPYGYTF. CDR3 in DNA: TGTGCCAGCAGCTTATCTGGACAGGGACCCTATGGCTACACCTTC.

The sample holds one count of this clone. The chain couples TRBV15 to TRBJ1-3; D perhaps matches TRBD1 (6 bases). Trimming took 3 bases from V and 4 from J, leaving 13 bases between them. The CDR3 is 15 amino acids. Per the germline V gene, CDR1 is LNHNV and CDR2 is YYDKDF (reference sequence). DNA for the CDR3: TGTGCCACCAGCAGTGGGACAACAAGCGGAAACACCATATATTTT. This sequence encodes CATSSGTTSGNTIYF.

The J gene is TRBJ2-7, the V gene TRBV5-4, with 14 bases fitting TRBD2. The CDR3 length is 20 residues. V gave up 4 bases and J gave up 2 bases; unmatched junction bases: 17. The V gene's germline CDR1 is SGHNT and CDR2 YYREEE (reference sequence). The CDR3 bases are TGTGCCAGCAGCCCGAGCTGGACTAGCGGGGGGAACCGAGATCCCTACGAGCAGTACTTC. Its protein product is CASSPSWTSGGNRDPYEQYF.

The chain uses TRBV19 and TRBJ1-1; 7 bases match TRBD1. The CDR3 covers 14 residues. V trimming: 6 bases; J trimming: 5 bases; junction bases outside the gene matches: 9. In germline, CDR1 is LNHDA, CDR2 SQIVND (reference sequence). In DNA, the CDR3 is TGTGCCAGTAGGAAGGAAGGGACAGAGACTGAAGCTTTCTTT. Translating it yields CASRKEGTETEAFF.

The gene calls are TRBV6-5 and TRBJ2-7, with D perhaps matching TRBD1 (5 bases). The CDR3 is 12 amino acids. Trimming left V 5 bases short and J 1 base short, with 6 bases between. Germline V gene sequence: CDR1 MNHEY, CDR2 SVGAGI. CDR3 region: CASSTGSYEQYF. The CDR3 region has the DNA TGTGCCAGCAGTACAGGTTCCTACGAGCAGTACTTC.

The rearrangement links TRBV6-1 to TRBJ1-1, with 10 positions matching TRBD1. The CDR3 is made up of 14 amino acids. The J segment lost 8 bases and the V segment lost 2 bases, leaving 5 bases of the junction unmatched. Germline assignment: CDR1 MNHNS and CDR2 SASEGT. The CDR3 DNA reads as TGTGCCAGCAGTGAACTAGACAGGGGGCGAGAAGCTTTCTTT. Encoded protein: CASSELDRGREAFF.

The chain has TRBV3-1 (or the pseudogene TRBV3-2) and TRBJ2-5, with D perhaps matching TRBD2 (5 bases). The V gene lost 6 bases and the J gene lost 0 bases, with 8 bases spanning the gap. The CDR3 covers 13 residues. Per the germline V gene, CDR1 is LGHDT and CDR2 is YNNKEL (reference sequence). CDR3 in amino acids: CASSGLYQETQYF. The CDR3 DNA sequence: TGTGCCAGCAGTGGACTGTACCAAGAGACCCAGTACTTC.

This clone was seen only a few times. The chain links TRBV2 to TRBJ1-4; 10 bases align to TRBD1. CDR1 SNHLY and CDR2 FYNNEI come from the germline V gene. The CDR3 length is 14 residues. The V and J ends lost 11 bases and 8 bases, in that order; junction bases with no gene match: 11. The CDR3 spells CASKPGTGEEKLFF. The DNA of the CDR3 is TGTGCCTCGAAACCCGGGACAGGGGAGGAAAAACTGTTTTTT.

J is TRBJ1-2 and V is TRBV4-2; D gene unclear. Per the germline V gene, CDR1 is LGHNA and CDR2 is YNFKEQ. This CDR3 has 14 residues. Trimming took off 1 base at V and 7 bases at J, with 13 bases between the two ends. The CDR3 spells CASSQGEAAGGYTF. CDR3 DNA: TGTGCCAGCAGCCAAGGGGAGGCTGCGGGTGGCTACACCTTC.

V is TRBV24-1 and J is TRBJ1-5, with 7 bases fitting TRBD1. The CDR3 covers 16 residues. With 4 bases clipped from V and 2 bases from J, the junction kept 7 bases outside the gene matches. Germline V gene lookup returns CDR1 KGHDR and CDR2 SFDVKD. CDR3 residues: CATSEHTGAGNQPQHF. The CDR3 region has the DNA TGTGCCACCAGTGAGCATACAGGGGCCGGCAATCAGCCCCAGCATTTT.

The chain employs TRBV18 and TRBJ1-1; no definite D call. The CDR3 extends over 15 amino acids. CDR1 and CDR2 (germline): KGHSH, LQKENI. V was trimmed by 1 base and J by 0 bases, leaving 9 bases between them. The CDR3 nucleotides read TGTGCCAGCTCACCACGTTCACAATTGAACACTGAAGCTTTCTTT. Protein: CASSPRSQLNTEAFF.

The J gene is TRBJ1-2, the V gene TRBV19, with 8 positions matching TRBD1. The germline V gene has CDR1 LNHDA and CDR2 SQIVND (reference sequence). The CDR3 runs to 15 residues. Unmatched junction bases numbered 13, after V lost 6 bases and J lost 7 bases. The CDR3 region is CASRRTGPVPSGYTF. As DNA, the CDR3 is TGTGCCAGTAGGAGGACAGGGCCAGTGCCGTCTGGCTACACCTTC.